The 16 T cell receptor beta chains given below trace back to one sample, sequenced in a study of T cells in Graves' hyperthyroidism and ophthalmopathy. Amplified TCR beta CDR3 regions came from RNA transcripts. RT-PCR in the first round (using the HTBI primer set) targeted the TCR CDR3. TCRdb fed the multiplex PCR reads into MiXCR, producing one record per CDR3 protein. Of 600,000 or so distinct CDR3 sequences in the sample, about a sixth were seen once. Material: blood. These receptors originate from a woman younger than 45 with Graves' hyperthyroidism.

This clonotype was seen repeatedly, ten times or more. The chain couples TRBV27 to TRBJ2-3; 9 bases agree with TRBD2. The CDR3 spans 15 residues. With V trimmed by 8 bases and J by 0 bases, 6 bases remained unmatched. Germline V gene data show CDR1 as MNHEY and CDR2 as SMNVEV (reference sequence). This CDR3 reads CASAGGRASTDTQYF. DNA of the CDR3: TGTGCCAGCGCGGGCGGGAGGGCAAGCACAGATACGCAGTATTTT.

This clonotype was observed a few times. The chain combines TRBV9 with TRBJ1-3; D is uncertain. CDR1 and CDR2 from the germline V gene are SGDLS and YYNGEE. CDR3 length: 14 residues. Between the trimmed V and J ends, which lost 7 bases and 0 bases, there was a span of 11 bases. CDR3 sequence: CASGPRISGNTIYF. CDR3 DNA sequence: TGTGCCAGCGGTCCGAGGATCTCTGGAAACACCATATATTTT.

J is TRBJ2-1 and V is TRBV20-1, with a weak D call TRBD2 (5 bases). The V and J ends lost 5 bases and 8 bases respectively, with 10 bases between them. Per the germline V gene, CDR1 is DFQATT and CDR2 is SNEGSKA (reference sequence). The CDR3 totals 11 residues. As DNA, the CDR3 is TGCAGTGCTTCCCCGAGGGATGAGCAGTTCTTC. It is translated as CSASPRDEQFF.

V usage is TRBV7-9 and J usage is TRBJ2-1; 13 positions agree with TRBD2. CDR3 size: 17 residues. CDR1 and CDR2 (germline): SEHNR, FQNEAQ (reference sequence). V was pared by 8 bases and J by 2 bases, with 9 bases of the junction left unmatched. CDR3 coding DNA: TGTGCCAGCTCACCTCCGACTAGCGGGAGGACCTACAATGAGCAGTTCTTC. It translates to CASSPPTSGRTYNEQFF.

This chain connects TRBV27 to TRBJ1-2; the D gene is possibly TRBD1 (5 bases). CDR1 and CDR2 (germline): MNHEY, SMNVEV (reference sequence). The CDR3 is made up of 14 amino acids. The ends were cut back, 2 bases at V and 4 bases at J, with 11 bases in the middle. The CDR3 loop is CASSLAGNLYGYTF. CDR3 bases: TGTGCCAGCAGTTTAGCAGGGAACCTCTATGGCTACACCTTC.

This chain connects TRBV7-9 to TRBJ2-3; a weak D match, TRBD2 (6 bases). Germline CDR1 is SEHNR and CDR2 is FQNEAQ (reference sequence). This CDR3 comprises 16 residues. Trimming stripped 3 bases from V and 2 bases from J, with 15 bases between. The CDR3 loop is CASSLTGGKHTDTQYF. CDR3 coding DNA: TGTGCCAGCAGCTTGACTGGCGGGAAGCACACAGATACGCAGTATTTT.

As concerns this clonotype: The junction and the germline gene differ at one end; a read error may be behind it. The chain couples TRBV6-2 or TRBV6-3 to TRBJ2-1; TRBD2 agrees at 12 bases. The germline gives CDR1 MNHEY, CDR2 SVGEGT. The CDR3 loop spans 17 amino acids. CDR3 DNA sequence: TGTGTCAGCAGCGGGACTAGCGGGTTAAACTCCTACAATGAGCAGTTCTTC. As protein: CVSSGTSGLNSYNEQFF.

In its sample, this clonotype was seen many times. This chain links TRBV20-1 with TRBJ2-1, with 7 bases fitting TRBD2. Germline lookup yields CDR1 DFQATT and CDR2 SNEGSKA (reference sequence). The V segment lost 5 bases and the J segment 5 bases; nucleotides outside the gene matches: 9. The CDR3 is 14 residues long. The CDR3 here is CSAESGIGHNEQFF. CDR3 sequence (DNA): TGCAGTGCTGAAAGCGGGATAGGTCACAATGAGCAGTTCTTC.

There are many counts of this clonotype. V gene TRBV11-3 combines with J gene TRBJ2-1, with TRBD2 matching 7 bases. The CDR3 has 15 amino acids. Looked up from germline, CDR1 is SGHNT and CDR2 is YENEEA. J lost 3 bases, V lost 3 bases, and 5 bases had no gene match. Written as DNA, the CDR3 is TGTGCCAGCAGCTTCGGAACTAGCGTCTACAATGAGCAGTTCTTC. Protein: CASSFGTSVYNEQFF.

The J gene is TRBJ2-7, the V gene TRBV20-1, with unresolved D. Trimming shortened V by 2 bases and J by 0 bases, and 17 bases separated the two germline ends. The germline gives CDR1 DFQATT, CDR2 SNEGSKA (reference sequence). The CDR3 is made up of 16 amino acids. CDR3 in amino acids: CSARPVLAASSYEQYF. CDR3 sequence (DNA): TGCAGTGCTAGACCTGTCCTCGCAGCTAGCTCCTACGAGCAGTACTTC.

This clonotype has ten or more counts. The DNA for the CDR3 is TGTGCCAGCAGGGGCGGGAGTGGCACCGGGGAGCTGTTTTTT. Its translation: CASRGGSGTGELFF. J is TRBJ2-2 and V is TRBV2, with 7 bases fitting TRBD2. The length of the CDR3 is 14 residues. Germline CDR1 reads SNHLY; CDR2 reads FYNNEI. Trimming cost V 6 bases and J 4 bases; bases outside gene matches: 5.

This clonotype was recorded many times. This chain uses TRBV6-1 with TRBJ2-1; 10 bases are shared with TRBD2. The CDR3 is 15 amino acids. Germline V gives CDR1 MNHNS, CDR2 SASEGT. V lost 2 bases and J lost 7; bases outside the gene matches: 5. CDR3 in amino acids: CASSEYTSGTNEQFF. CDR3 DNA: TGTGCCAGCAGTGAATACACTAGCGGGACAAATGAGCAGTTCTTC.

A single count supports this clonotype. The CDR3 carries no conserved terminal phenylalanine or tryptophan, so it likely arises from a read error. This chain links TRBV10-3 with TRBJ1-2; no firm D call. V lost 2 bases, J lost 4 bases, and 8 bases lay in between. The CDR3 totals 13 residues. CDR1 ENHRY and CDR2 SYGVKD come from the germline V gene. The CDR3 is CAISERTGYGYTL. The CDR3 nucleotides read TGTGCCATCAGTGAGAGGACGGGCTATGGCTACACCCTC.

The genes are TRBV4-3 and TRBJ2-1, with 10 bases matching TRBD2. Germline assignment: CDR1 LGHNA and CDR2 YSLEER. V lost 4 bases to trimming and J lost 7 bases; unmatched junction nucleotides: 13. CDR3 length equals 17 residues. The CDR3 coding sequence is TGCGCCAGCAGCCCTACCCAAACTAGCGGGATAGCGAATGAGCAGTTCTTC. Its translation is CASSPTQTSGIANEQFF.

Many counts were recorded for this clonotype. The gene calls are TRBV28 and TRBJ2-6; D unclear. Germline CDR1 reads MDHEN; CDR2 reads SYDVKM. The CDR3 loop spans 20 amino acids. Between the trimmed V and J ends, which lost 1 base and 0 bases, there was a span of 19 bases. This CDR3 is CASSLSSTPVISSGANVLTF. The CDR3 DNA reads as TGTGCCAGCAGTTTATCGTCAACCCCGGTCATTAGCTCTGGGGCCAACGTCCTGACTTTC.

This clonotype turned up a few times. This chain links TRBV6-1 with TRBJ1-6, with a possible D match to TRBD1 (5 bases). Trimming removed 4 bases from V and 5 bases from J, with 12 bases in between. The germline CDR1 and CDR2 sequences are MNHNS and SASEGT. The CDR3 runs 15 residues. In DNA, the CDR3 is TGTGCCAGCAGTGGCCGGGACGGGGATAATTCACCCCTCCACTTT. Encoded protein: CASSGRDGDNSPLHF.